This entry lists 23 T cell receptor beta chains sequenced from one sample in a study of blood T cell repertoires in COVID-19. Libraries were prepared by immunoSEQ multiplex PCR; TCRdb keeps only in-frame clonotypes and omits some of them. The sample lists fewer than 85,000 clones; around 82% were seen once. Sequenced material: peripheral blood. Source of these receptors: a human donor in a cohort sampled during active COVID-19.

The V and J genes are TRBV6-1 and TRBJ1-2, with 8 bases that match TRBD1. The ends lost 7 bases at V and 2 bases at J; junction bases unmatched: 3. The CDR3 has 13 residues. Germline CDR1 reads MNHNS; CDR2 reads SASEGT. The DNA for the CDR3 is TGTGCCAGCAAGGACAGGGCAAACTATGGCTACACCTTC. Its protein product is CASKDRANYGYTF.

This rearrangement joins TRBV6-5 to TRBJ2-1; D possibly corresponds to TRBD2 (7 bases). Germline V CDR1 and CDR2: MNHEY, SVGAGI. CDR3 length equals 14 residues. The V and J ends lost 6 bases and 9 bases respectively, with 18 bases between them. In nucleotides, the CDR3 is TGTGCCAGCAGGGGACGGGGGGCTCATTTTGAGCAGTTCTTC. Protein: CASRGRGAHFEQFF.

V is TRBV27 and J is TRBJ2-1; a possible D gene is TRBD1 (5 bases). Germline CDR1 is MNHEY and CDR2 is SMNVEV (reference sequence). Trimming left V 4 bases short and J 6 bases short, with 10 bases between. The CDR3 is 13 amino acids. The CDR3 sequence: CASSSTVANEQFF. The DNA of the CDR3 is TGTGCCAGCAGTTCGACAGTCGCCAATGAGCAGTTCTTC.

The chain recombines TRBV11-1 with TRBJ2-5; D is uncertain. Germline V gives CDR1 SGHAT, CDR2 FQDESV (reference sequence). With 1 base removed from V and 7 bases from J, the gap between germline ends came to 13 bases. The CDR3 runs 14 residues. This CDR3 reads CASSLGGLSGTQYF. DNA for the CDR3: TGTGCCAGCAGCTTAGGAGGCCTGAGTGGGACCCAGTACTTC.

V gene TRBV3-1 (or the pseudogene TRBV3-2) combines with J gene TRBJ2-7; TRBD2 matches 8 bases. V lost 4 bases to trimming and J lost 8 bases; unmatched junction nucleotides: 7. Germline lookup yields CDR1 LGHDT and CDR2 YNNKEL (reference sequence). The CDR3 is 13 amino acids. In DNA, the CDR3 is TGTGCCAGCAGCCCCCCCGGGGGGGCTCAGCAGTACTTC. Protein product: CASSPPGGAQQYF.

This clone turned up a few times. The chain links TRBV28 to TRBJ2-3; the D gene is possibly TRBD2 (5 bases). The CDR3 spans 12 residues. The ends were cut back, 7 bases at V and 2 bases at J, with 7 bases in the middle. The germline CDR1 and CDR2 sequences are MDHEN and SYDVKM. The CDR3 is CASIGLTDTQYF. CDR3 nucleotide sequence: TGTGCCAGCATCGGACTCACAGATACGCAGTATTTT.

Only a few counts were recorded for this clone. This chain links TRBV6-5 with TRBJ1-5; weak D call: TRBD1 (6 bases). The germline V and J ends were trimmed by 6 bases and 5 bases, with 17 bases remaining between them. CDR3 length: 15 amino acids. CDR1 MNHEY and CDR2 SVGAGI come from the germline V gene. CDR3 residues: CASSEIQGNHQPQHF. The CDR3 coding sequence is TGTGCCAGCAGCGAGATACAGGGTAATCATCAGCCCCAGCATTTT.

As for this clone: At the DNA level, this CDR3 is encoded by other sequences in the same sample as well. The chain has TRBV6-1 and TRBJ2-1; 9 positions agree with TRBD1. V was pared by 3 bases and J by 6 bases, with 6 bases of the junction left unmatched. This CDR3 comprises 15 residues. Germline V gives CDR1 MNHNS, CDR2 SASEGT. The CDR3 spells CASSEWGQGSNEQFF. DNA of the CDR3: TGTGCCAGCAGTGAGTGGGGACAGGGAAGCAATGAGCAGTTCTTC.

The chain uses TRBV10-3 and TRBJ1-1, with 8 bases matching TRBD1. The V and J ends lost 11 bases and 1 base, in that order; junction bases with no gene match: 15. This CDR3 spans 16 amino acids. From germline, CDR1 is ENHRY and CDR2 SYGVKD. The CDR3 protein is CAAKGWQGARNTEAFF. As DNA, the CDR3 is TGTGCCGCAAAAGGATGGCAGGGGGCCCGGAACACTGAAGCTTTCTTT.

In nucleotides, the CDR3 is TGTGCCAGCAGTGACTCTAGCGGGGGGGCCAATGAGCAGTTCTTC. This translates into CASSDSSGGANEQFF. V and J are TRBV6-4 and TRBJ2-1, with 11 positions matching TRBD2. Germline CDR1 and CDR2: MRHNA and SNTAGT. The length of the CDR3 is 15 residues. Losses at the gene ends were 0 bases for V and 6 bases for J; bases not matched to a gene: 1.

This sequence joins TRBV28 and TRBJ1-1; 7 bases map to TRBD1. In germline, CDR1 is MDHEN, CDR2 SYDVKM. The CDR3 loop spans 12 amino acids. V trimming: 4 bases; J trimming: 8 bases; junction bases outside the gene matches: 4. CDR3 DNA sequence: TGTGCCAGCAGTTCGGGGACAGTCGAAGCTTTCTTT. Translated: CASSSGTVEAFF.

The J gene is TRBJ1-3, the V gene TRBV28, with TRBD1 as a possible D gene (5 bases). The CDR3 sequence is 13 residues long. Germline loops: CDR1 MDHEN, CDR2 SYDVKM. Trimming pared 6 bases from V and 0 bases from J, leaving 6 bases between. The CDR3 DNA sequence: TGTGCCAGCAGAGACAGCTCTGGAAACACCATATATTTT. Translating it yields CASRDSSGNTIYF.

V usage is TRBV6-5 and J usage is TRBJ1-2; TRBD1 might be the D (6 bases). Germline values: CDR1 MNHEY, CDR2 SVGAGI. The CDR3 is made up of 14 amino acids. The V end lost 3 bases, the J end lost 2 bases, and 10 bases lay between the germline ends. Written as DNA, the CDR3 is TGTGCCAGCAGTTATGGGGGCAGGAACTATGGCTACACCTTC. Translating gives CASSYGGRNYGYTF.

V usage is TRBV29-1 and J usage is TRBJ2-3; 8 bases agree with TRBD1. Germline CDR1 SQVTM, CDR2 ANQGSEA. The CDR3 has 13 residues. Losses at the gene ends were 3 bases for V and 3 bases for J; bases not matched to a gene: 2. Here the CDR3 reads CSVEGTGTDTQYF. The DNA for the CDR3 is TGCAGCGTTGAGGGGACAGGTACAGATACGCAGTATTTT.

The chain employs TRBV6-4 and TRBJ2-3, with TRBD2 identical over 9 bases. Trimming removed 5 bases from V and 1 base from J; junction bases left unmatched: 7. This CDR3 comprises 16 residues. From germline, CDR1 is MRHNA and CDR2 SNTAGT. The CDR3 region is CASSRLAGSGTDTQYF. CDR3 bases: TGTGCCAGCAGTCGTCTAGCGGGGTCAGGCACAGATACGCAGTATTTT.

V is TRBV6-5 and J is TRBJ2-3; 7 positions agree with TRBD2. Trimming cost V 8 bases and J 1 base; bases outside gene matches: 6. Germline V lookup: CDR1 MNHEY, CDR2 SVGAGI. This CDR3 spans 14 amino acids. The CDR3 DNA follows: TGTGCCAGCCCCGTAGCGGGTCGCACAGATACGCAGTATTTT. Translated: CASPVAGRTDTQYF.

The V and J genes are TRBV20-1 and TRBJ2-7, with D perhaps TRBD2 (6 bases). Germline CDR1 DFQATT, CDR2 SNEGSKA (reference sequence). With 3 bases removed from V and 5 bases from J, the gap between germline ends came to 20 bases. The CDR3 totals 15 residues. The CDR3 here is CSASRLGRPWDEQYF. Written as DNA, the CDR3 is TGCAGTGCTAGTCGTCTGGGGAGGCCATGGGACGAGCAGTACTTC.

With respect to this clone: This sample also contains other DNA sequences that code for the same CDR3. The rearrangement links TRBV6-2 or TRBV6-3 to TRBJ1-5; D might be TRBD1 (5 bases). Deletions cut 2 bases from V and 3 bases from J, with 8 bases between. Looked up from germline, CDR1 is MNHEY and CDR2 is SVGEGT. CDR3 length: 14 amino acids. For the CDR3, the DNA is TGTGCCAGCAGTTACGGGGGGTACAATCAGCCCCAGCATTTT. This gives the protein CASSYGGYNQPQHF.

This chain links TRBV19 with TRBJ1-2; D gene unclear. The V gene lost 7 bases and the J gene lost 4 bases, with 16 bases spanning the gap. Germline-derived CDR1 and CDR2 are LNHDA and SQIVND (reference sequence). The CDR3 loop spans 14 amino acids. Here the CDR3 reads CASKSHRRFYGYTF. CDR3 DNA sequence: TGTGCCAGTAAGTCTCACAGACGTTTCTATGGCTACACCTTC.

This clone came up a few times. This chain links TRBV7-2 with TRBJ2-3, with D perhaps matching TRBD1 (7 bases). Trimming removed 5 bases at V and 4 bases at J, with 16 bases between. The CDR3 consists of 15 residues. The germline V gene encodes CDR1 SGHTA and CDR2 FQGNSA. CDR3 residues: CASSAGQQKADTQYF. CDR3 bases: TGTGCCAGCAGCGCGGGACAGCAGAAGGCAGATACGCAGTATTTT.

The chain links TRBV6-2 or TRBV6-3 to TRBJ1-5; D is perhaps TRBD1 (6 bases). Trimming pared 5 bases from V and 1 base from J, leaving 12 bases between. This CDR3 is built from 15 residues. CDR1 is MNHEY, CDR2 SVGEGT, per germline. The CDR3 DNA is TGTGCCAGCAGTAAGAGGGGGGGCAGCAATCAGCCCCAGCATTTT. Its translation: CASSKRGGSNQPQHF.

The CDR3 here is CASTSAGTNYGYTF. CDR3 in DNA: TGTGCCAGTACCTCGGCGGGAACTAACTATGGCTACACCTTC. The rearrangement links TRBV19 to TRBJ1-2, with no clear D. CDR1 is LNHDA and CDR2 is SQIVND in the germline V gene (reference sequence). Trimming shortened V by 7 bases and J by 0 bases, and 12 bases separated the two germline ends. There are 14 residues in the CDR3.

DNA of the CDR3: TGTGCCAGCAGCTTGGCGGGGCAAGGCACAGATACGCAGTATTTT. It codes for CASSLAGQGTDTQYF. V and J are TRBV7-2 and TRBJ2-3; tentative D call: TRBD2 (6 bases). The CDR3 sequence is 15 residues long. Germline V gives CDR1 SGHTA, CDR2 FQGNSA. Trimming left V 3 bases short and J 1 base short, with 11 bases between.